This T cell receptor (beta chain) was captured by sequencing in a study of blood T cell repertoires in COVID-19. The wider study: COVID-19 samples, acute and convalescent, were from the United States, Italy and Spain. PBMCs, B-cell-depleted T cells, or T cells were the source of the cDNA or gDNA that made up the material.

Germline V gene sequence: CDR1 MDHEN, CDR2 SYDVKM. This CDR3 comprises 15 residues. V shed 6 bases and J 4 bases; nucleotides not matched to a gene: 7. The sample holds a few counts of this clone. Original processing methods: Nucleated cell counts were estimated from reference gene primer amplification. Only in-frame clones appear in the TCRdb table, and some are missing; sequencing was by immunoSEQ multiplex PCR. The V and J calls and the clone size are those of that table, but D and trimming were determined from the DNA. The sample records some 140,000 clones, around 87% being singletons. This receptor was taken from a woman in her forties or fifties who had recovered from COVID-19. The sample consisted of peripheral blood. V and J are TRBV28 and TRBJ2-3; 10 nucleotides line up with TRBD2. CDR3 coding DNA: TGTGCCAGCAGCTTAGCGGGAGGAACAGCAGATACGCAGTATTTT. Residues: CASSLAGGTADTQYF.